The 27 T cell receptor beta chains presented below share a single source sample, sequenced in a study of blood T cells in healthy people across ages. Next came a second PCR, run for about 6 to 12 cycles, which used a sample-barcoded 5' primer along with a J-beta primer mix. TCRdb analysed the 5' RACE reads with MiXCR anew, one entry per CDR3 protein. The sample holds 1.5 million to 2 million distinct CDR3 sequences, roughly 43% seen once. Material for sequencing was blood. All receptors come from a human donor in good health.

The rearrangement joins TRBV5-1 to TRBJ2-7; 8 bases align to TRBD2. The ends lost 2 bases at V and 0 bases at J; junction bases unmatched: 7. The CDR3 consists of 16 residues. CDR1 SGHRS and CDR2 YFSETQ come from the germline V gene. The CDR3 spells CASSFGLAPSSYEQYF. The DNA of the CDR3 is TGCGCCAGCAGCTTCGGACTAGCCCCATCCTCCTACGAGCAGTACTTC.

The chain has TRBV7-3 and TRBJ2-1, with D possibly matching TRBD2 (6 bases). The CDR3 runs 14 residues. The V gene lost 3 bases and the J gene lost 7 bases, with 13 bases spanning the gap. Per the germline V gene, CDR1 is SGHTA and CDR2 is FQGTGA. The CDR3 protein is CASSFTEGKNEQFF. The CDR3, as DNA: TGTGCCAGCAGCTTCACGGAGGGGAAAAATGAGCAGTTCTTC.

This chain connects TRBV9 to TRBJ1-6, with TRBD1 as a possible D gene (6 bases). Germline V CDR1 and CDR2: SGDLS, YYNGEE. The CDR3 spans 14 residues. The V end was cut by 0 bases, the J end by 9 bases, with 10 bases between. CDR3: CASSVEQGFSPLHF. Here the CDR3 DNA reads TGTGCCAGCAGCGTAGAACAGGGATTTTCACCCCTCCACTTT.

J is TRBJ1-2 and V is TRBV5-6, with no clear D. The ends were cut back, 4 bases at V and 7 bases at J, with 17 bases in the middle. The CDR3 totals 14 residues. Germline loops: CDR1 SGHDT, CDR2 YYEEEE. The CDR3: CASSGRAGFSGYTF. CDR3 DNA: TGTGCCAGCAGCGGGCGGGCCGGGTTTAGTGGCTACACCTTC. Filled out from reference TRBV5-6 and TRBJ1-2, the complete variable domain reads DAGVTQSPTHLIKTRGQQVTLRCSPKSGHDTVSWYQQALGQGPQFIFQYYEEEERQRGNFPDRFSGHQFPNYSSELNVNALLLGDSALYLCASSGRAGFSGYTFGSGTRLTVV.

The chain is built from TRBV29-1 and TRBJ1-1, with D unclear. This CDR3 has 10 residues. V was shortened by 6 bases and J by 11 bases, with 13 bases between the two germline ends. Germline values: CDR1 SQVTM, CDR2 ANQGSEA. The CDR3 coding sequence is TGCAGCGTCTCCGAGGTGCGGGCTTTCTTT. Translation: CSVSEVRAFF.

The chain uses TRBV4-3 and TRBJ1-2; D gene unclear. The germline V gene encodes CDR1 LGHNA and CDR2 YSLEER. V was pared by 4 bases and J by 6 bases, with 24 bases between. There are 17 residues in the CDR3. CDR3: CASSPSRTSPFDNGYTF. CDR3 in DNA: TGCGCCAGCAGCCCCTCGCGGACTTCCCCGTTTGACAATGGCTACACCTTC.

This clonotype was recorded only once. This chain uses TRBV6-5 with TRBJ2-3; D is unresolved. Germline assignment: CDR1 MNHEY and CDR2 SVGAGI. V was cut by 0 bases and J by 9 bases, with 13 bases left in between. The CDR3 has 14 residues. This CDR3 reads CASSYSLWAGTQYF. CDR3 nucleotide sequence: TGTGCCAGCAGTTACTCTTTGTGGGCCGGCACGCAGTATTTT.

Concerning this clonotype itself: It is likely a read error, because the conserved phenylalanine at the end of the CDR3 is missing. The chain couples TRBV7-2 to TRBJ1-4; possible D gene TRBD1, 5 bases. The CDR3 totals 15 residues. The V end lost 4 bases, the J end lost 4 bases, and 13 bases lay between the germline ends. Per germline, CDR1 SGHTA and CDR2 FQGNSA. CDR3 bases: TGTGCCAGCAGCTCTAGACAGACTATTAATGAAAAACTGTTTTTG. It translates to CASSSRQTINEKLFL.

V gene TRBV2 combines with J gene TRBJ1-2, with 7 bases identical to TRBD1. CDR1 and CDR2 from the germline V gene are SNHLY and FYNNEI. The CDR3 contains 15 residues. The V gene end was trimmed by 1 base and the J gene end by 5 bases; junction bases not matched to a gene: 7. CDR3 loop: CASSEGDSQRYGYTF. CDR3 bases: TGTGCCAGCAGTGAAGGGGACAGCCAGCGATATGGCTACACCTTC.

This clonotype was seen a handful of times. V and J are TRBV12-3 or TRBV12-4 and TRBJ1-6; D is ambiguous. This CDR3 contains 14 residues. The V end lost 3 bases, the J end lost 9 bases, and 12 bases lay between the germline ends. The CDR3: CASSFAGFTSPLHF. The CDR3 nucleotides read TGTGCCAGCAGTTTTGCGGGTTTCACTTCACCCCTCCACTTT.

This clonotype has more than one count but fewer than ten. This rearrangement joins TRBV20-1 to TRBJ2-7, with 8 bases identical to TRBD1. J was trimmed by 1 base and V by 3 bases; bases with no gene match: 14. Germline V gives CDR1 DFQATT, CDR2 SNEGSKA (reference sequence). The CDR3 totals 17 residues. CDR3 sequence reads: CSASYRTGPSFSYEQYF. As DNA, the CDR3 is TGCAGTGCTAGTTATAGGACAGGGCCTAGCTTTTCCTACGAGCAGTACTTC.

The chain has TRBV7-2 and TRBJ1-1; D may be TRBD1 (6 bases). The CDR3 consists of 14 residues. CDR1 and CDR2 from the germline V gene are SGHTA and FQGNSA. V was clipped by 4 bases and J by 2 bases, with 11 bases between them. The CDR3 here is CASSSGGANTEAFF. Here the CDR3 DNA reads TGTGCCAGCAGCTCGGGGGGGGCCAACACTGAAGCTTTCTTT.

A word on this clonotype: The junction shows a germline mismatch at one end, possibly a read error. V gene TRBV7-7 combines with J gene TRBJ2-5; perhaps D is TRBD1 or TRBD2 (5 bases each). The CDR3 runs 16 residues. Germline V CDR1 and CDR2: SSHAT, FNYEAQ (reference sequence). CDR3 DNA: TGTGCTAGCAGCTCCGAGAGCAGGGACGGAGAAGAGACCCAGTACTTC. The encoded protein is CASSSESRDGEETQYF.

This clonotype showed up just a few times. The chain recombines TRBV24-1 with TRBJ1-2; D is uncertain. The length of the CDR3 is 15 residues. The germline V gene has CDR1 KGHDR and CDR2 SFDVKD. V shed 0 bases and J shed 1 base, with 8 bases lying between them. CDR3 nucleotide sequence: TGTGCCACCAGTGATTTGAACAGAATTAACTATGGCTACACCTTC. Its translation is CATSDLNRINYGYTF.

The V call is TRBV20-1, the J call TRBJ1-2; D possibly corresponds to TRBD1 (5 bases). The CDR3 spans 15 residues. Looked up from germline, CDR1 is DFQATT and CDR2 is SNEGSKA (reference sequence). V shed 3 bases and J shed 0 bases, with 14 bases lying between them. For the CDR3, the DNA is TGCAGTGCTAGTCCCCGGGACGCCGCTAACTATGGCTACACCTTC. Amino acids: CSASPRDAANYGYTF.

On this clonotype: A much larger clonotype is one base distant, so this may be a read error. The gene calls are TRBV4-3 and TRBJ1-2, with TRBD1 identical over 8 bases. Germline lookup yields CDR1 LGHNA and CDR2 YSLEER. V gave up 6 bases and J gave up 10 bases; unmatched junction bases: 13. There are 14 residues in the CDR3. The CDR3 nucleotides are TGCGCCAGCAGTCTTGACAGGGGATTCGGGGACTACACCTTC. Its protein product is CASSLDRGFGDYTF.

A few counts support this clonotype. The rearrangement links TRBV28 to TRBJ2-7, with D hard to call. CDR3 length: 14 amino acids. Germline CDR1 reads MDHEN; CDR2 reads SYDVKM. The V and J ends lost 4 bases and 2 bases respectively, with 12 bases between them. CDR3 bases: TGTGCCAGCAGTTCCCACGGAGAGACCTACGAGCAGTACTTC. Amino acids: CASSSHGETYEQYF.

V gene TRBV7-9 combines with J gene TRBJ2-5, with 7 bases that match TRBD2. Germline CDR1 and CDR2: SEHNR and FQNEAQ (reference sequence). Trimming at V came to 5 bases and at J to 5 bases, leaving 14 bases not matched to a gene. The CDR3 is 16 amino acids. CDR3 protein: CASSPTGLDPTETQYF. CDR3 coding DNA: TGTGCCAGCAGCCCTACAGGACTAGATCCCACGGAGACCCAGTACTTC.

This clonotype was recorded a few times. The chain is built from TRBV29-1 and TRBJ2-1; D perhaps matches TRBD1 (5 bases). V lost 4 bases and J 9 bases, leaving 13 bases between the germline ends. The germline V gene has CDR1 SQVTM and CDR2 ANQGSEA. This CDR3 is 12 amino acids long. This CDR3 is CSVGGPSGEQFF. In nucleotides, the CDR3 is TGCAGCGTTGGGGGCCCCTCGGGTGAGCAGTTCTTC.

The CDR3 nucleotides read TGTGCCAGCAGCCCTCGGGACAAGCGTCAAGAGACCCAGTACTTC. It codes for CASSPRDKRQETQYF. The rearrangement links TRBV3-1 to TRBJ2-5; the D gene is possibly TRBD1 (6 bases). The length of the CDR3 is 15 residues. Trimming removed 4 bases at V and 2 bases at J, with 14 bases between. Germline-derived CDR1 and CDR2 are LGHDT and YNNKEL (reference sequence).

The gene calls are TRBV29-1 and TRBJ2-1; 13 bases map to TRBD2. V dropped 3 bases and J dropped 0; count of bases not matched to a gene: 2. The length of the CDR3 is 16 residues. CDR1 is SQVTM and CDR2 is ANQGSEA in the germline V gene. In DNA form, the CDR3 reads TGCAGCGTTGAGACTAGCGGGGGGAGCTCCTACAATGAGCAGTTCTTC. Protein: CSVETSGGSSYNEQFF.

The V and J genes are TRBV28 and TRBJ2-5; the match to TRBD1 covers 11 bases. The CDR3 runs to 16 residues. Trimming cost V 4 bases and J 1 base; bases outside gene matches: 5. From germline, CDR1 is MDHEN and CDR2 SYDVKM. CDR3 loop: CASSSTGTGGQETQYF. The CDR3 coding sequence is TGTGCCAGCAGTTCCACCGGGACAGGGGGCCAAGAGACCCAGTACTTC.

This chain uses TRBV20-1 with TRBJ2-3, with 7 nucleotides matching TRBD2. Per the germline V gene, CDR1 is DFQATT and CDR2 is SNEGSKA (reference sequence). The V and J ends lost 6 bases and 2 bases, in that order; junction bases with no gene match: 11. This CDR3 contains 15 residues. The CDR3 nucleotides are TGCAGTGCGCACCCCGGCCGGGGGGACACAGATACGCAGTATTTT. It is translated as CSAHPGRGDTDTQYF.

Worth noting for this clonotype: Compared with germline, one end of the junction differs, possibly owing to a read error. The chain is built from TRBV7-2 and TRBJ2-6; D may be TRBD1 or TRBD2 (5 bases each). The germline V gene encodes CDR1 SGHTA and CDR2 FQGNSA. There are 18 residues in the CDR3. CDR3 sequence: CAGSPQEGEWKGANVLTF. As DNA, the CDR3 is TGTGCCGGCAGCCCCCAGGAAGGGGAGTGGAAAGGGGCCAACGTCCTGACTTTC.

In this sample, this clonotype turned up a few times. The chain links TRBV18 to TRBJ1-2, with a tentative D call TRBD1 (6 bases). The CDR3 is 15 residues long. Germline CDR1 reads KGHSH; CDR2 reads LQKENI. V lost 3 bases and J 0 bases, leaving 11 bases between the germline ends. The CDR3 loop reads CASSPRQATNYGYTF. The CDR3 DNA reads TGTGCCAGCTCACCCAGACAGGCGACTAACTATGGCTACACCTTC.

The chain combines TRBV7-9 with TRBJ1-1, with 9 bases matching TRBD1. This CDR3 comprises 15 residues. In germline, CDR1 is SEHNR, CDR2 FQNEAQ (reference sequence). V gave up 5 bases and J gave up 5 bases; unmatched junction bases: 9. This chain's CDR3 is CASSKMGQGGTEAFF. The CDR3 DNA reads as TGTGCCAGCAGCAAGATGGGACAGGGCGGGACTGAAGCTTTCTTT.

This clonotype was seen only a few times. The V gene is TRBV20-1, the J gene TRBJ2-7, with D perhaps matching TRBD1 or TRBD2 (5 bases each). Germline V gene lookup returns CDR1 DFQATT and CDR2 SNEGSKA (reference sequence). V shed 4 bases and J shed 0 bases, with 13 bases lying between them. CDR3 length: 14 amino acids. CDR3 in amino acids: CSANRDADSYEQYF. The DNA of the CDR3 is TGCAGTGCTAACCGGGACGCCGACTCCTACGAGCAGTACTTC.